The following is a T cell receptor beta chain sequence with its context. Its target is unknown. The sample originates from a study of T cell repertoires in cytomegalovirus infection. Study overall: CMV epitopes used comprised recently identified HLA-C-restricted ones and well-studied HLA-B-restricted ones. CMV infection and matching HLA type were both indicated by public TCR beta signatures.

The CDR3 length is 15 residues. The V and J ends lost 5 bases and 7 bases respectively, with 19 bases between them. Each CDR3 protein is one row after TCRdb ran MiXCR on the reads. Here the sample spans around 300,000 distinct CDR3 sequences, 22% being singletons. Notes on the study in general: HLA-C-restricted TCR beta clonotypes specific for CMV led the ex vivo response.

The receptor's source is a human donor in good health (CMV status not recorded). Some clones in this sample may be carry-over from other donors' samples. This chain joins TRBV12-3 or TRBV12-4 and TRBJ2-3, with TRBD2 as a possible D gene (6 bases). The specimen was cultured PBMCs, collected from culture after CMV antigen stimulation. CDR3 coding DNA: TGTGCCAGCAGTCGAGACCGCCCAGCGGGCAATACGCAGTATTTT. This encodes CASSRDRPAGNTQYF.